This TCR beta chain comes out of a study of blood T cell repertoires in COVID-19. In the study overall: Spain, Italy and the United States supplied samples that represented acute and convalescent COVID-19. T cells, B-cell-depleted T cells, or PBMCs supplied cDNA or gDNA.

Enrolled during active infection, Seattle patients were then followed longitudinally. The V gene's germline CDR1 is GTSNPN and CDR2 SVGIG (reference sequence). The CDR3 is 13 residues long. V shed 7 bases and J shed 0 bases, with 10 bases lying between them. Original processing methods: The assay estimated nucleated cells by amplifying reference gene primers. Method: immunoSEQ multiplex PCR; TCRdb's copy keeps in-frame clones and lacks some. Clone size and the V and J calls come from that table; the DNA yielded D and trimming. In the table there are some 390,000 clones, roughly 86% of which are singletons.

Sequencing was carried out using peripheral blood. This clonotype was sampled from a woman aged 55-69 years with COVID-19, enrolled during active disease. V gene TRBV30 combines with J gene TRBJ1-5; the D is unclear. Here the CDR3 DNA reads TGTGCCTCGAGAGAGGATAGCAATCAGCCCCAGCATTTT. Translating it yields CASREDSNQPQHF.